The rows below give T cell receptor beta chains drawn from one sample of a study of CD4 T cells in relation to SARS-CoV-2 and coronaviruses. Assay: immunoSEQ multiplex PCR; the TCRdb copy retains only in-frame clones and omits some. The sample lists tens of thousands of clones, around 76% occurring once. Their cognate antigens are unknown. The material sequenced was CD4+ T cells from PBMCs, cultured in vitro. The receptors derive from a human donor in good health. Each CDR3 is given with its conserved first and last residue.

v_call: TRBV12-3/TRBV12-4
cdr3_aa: CASSDDIQETQYF

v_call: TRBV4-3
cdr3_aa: CASSQGGPKGQPQHF

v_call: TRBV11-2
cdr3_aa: CASRGGYYGYTF

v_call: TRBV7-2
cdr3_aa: CASSLVGGAGRQTQYF

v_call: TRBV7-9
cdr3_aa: CASSLAGPDTQYF

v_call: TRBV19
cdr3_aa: CASLSELTDTQYF

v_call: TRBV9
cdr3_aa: CASSVGLGYEQYF

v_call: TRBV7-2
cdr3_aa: CASSPRPLPPLHF

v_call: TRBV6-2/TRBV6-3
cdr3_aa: CASSYSILAGRYEQYF

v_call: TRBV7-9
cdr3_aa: CASSLDNLNEKLFF

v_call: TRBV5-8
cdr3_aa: CASRERTGAGSQPQHF

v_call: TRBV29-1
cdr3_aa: CSVERRMNTEAFF

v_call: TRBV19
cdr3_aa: CASSIAAGRYEQYF

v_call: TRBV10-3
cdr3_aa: CAISGPGLPAPDTQYF

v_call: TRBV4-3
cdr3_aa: CASSPEGQGNTIYF

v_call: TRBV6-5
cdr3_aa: CASSYGGGFSNQPQHF

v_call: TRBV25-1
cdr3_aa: CASSGAGASNQPQHF

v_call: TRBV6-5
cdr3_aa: CASKRGLYSNQPQHF

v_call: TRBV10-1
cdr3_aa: CASSESRGGNTIYF

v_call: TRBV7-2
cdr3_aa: CASSWLERGRGQAFF

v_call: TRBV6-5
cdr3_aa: CASSYDRGNNSPLHF

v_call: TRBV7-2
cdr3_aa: CASSPGGGGTDTQYF

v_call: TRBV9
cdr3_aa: CASSSPQGLAESTDTQYF

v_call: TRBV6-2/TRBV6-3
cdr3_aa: CASSKPIRGSKAYEQYF

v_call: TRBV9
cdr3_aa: CASSERWEGNEQFF

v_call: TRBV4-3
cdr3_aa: CASSQDLTDRRQSYEQYF

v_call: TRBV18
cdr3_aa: CASSPSSLAGNTIYF

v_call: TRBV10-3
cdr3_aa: CAIRPGHGANEQFF

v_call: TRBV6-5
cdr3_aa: CASTPTEGALGGYTF

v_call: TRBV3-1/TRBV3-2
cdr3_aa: CASSQDLSPGYTYEQYF

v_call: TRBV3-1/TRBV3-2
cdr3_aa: CASSQPGGELFF

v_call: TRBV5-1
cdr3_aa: CASSPGQVSNQPQHF

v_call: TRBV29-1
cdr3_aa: CSASGGNFGETQYF

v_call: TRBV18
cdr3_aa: CASSRRGLAGESTDTQYF

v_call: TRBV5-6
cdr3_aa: CASSFTSGNTGELFF

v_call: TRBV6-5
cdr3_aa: CASSHGIQETQYF

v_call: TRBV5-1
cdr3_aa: CASSLGTGYTGELFF

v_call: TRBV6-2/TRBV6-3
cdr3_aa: CASSFQTPRDGELFF

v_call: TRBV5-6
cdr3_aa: CASIKWTGLNEQFF

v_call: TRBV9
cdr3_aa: CASSASLGTGALSGYTF

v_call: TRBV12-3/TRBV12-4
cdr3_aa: CASSLGTINEQFF

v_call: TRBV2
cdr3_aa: CASSGDQETQYF

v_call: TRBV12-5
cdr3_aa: CASGLAPLSSLGDTQYF

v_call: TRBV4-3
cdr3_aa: CASSQAVGGGYGYTF

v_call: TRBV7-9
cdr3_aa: CASRRLAGDVGELFF

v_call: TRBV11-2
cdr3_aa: CASSPLGESQETQYF

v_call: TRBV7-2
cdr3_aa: CASSLAGIDNSPLHF

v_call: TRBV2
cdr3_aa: CASSSISATYGYTF

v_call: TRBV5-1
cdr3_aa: CASSLGGIVTDTQYF

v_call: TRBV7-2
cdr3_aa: CASSLVGTSNTGELFF

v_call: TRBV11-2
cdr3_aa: CASSLGYEYNEQFF

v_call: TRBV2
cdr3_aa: CASTLEGQGAGYTF

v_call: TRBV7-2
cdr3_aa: CASSGVVPYEQYF

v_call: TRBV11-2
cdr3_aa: CASSLELWTSGSFNYEQYF

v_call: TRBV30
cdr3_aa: CAWSRSYGYTF

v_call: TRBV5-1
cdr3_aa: CASSLTGGGYEQYF

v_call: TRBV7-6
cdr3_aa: CASSFPSGRSSSYNEQFF